This T cell receptor (beta chain) was found in a study of identical twins. J lost 3 bases, V lost 1 base, and 5 bases had no gene match. CDR1 is SGHTA, CDR2 FQGNSA, per germline. The CDR3 has 16 amino acids. As for this clonotype: Its antigen is as yet unknown.

Each CDR3 protein is one row after TCRdb ran MiXCR on the 5' RACE reads. The table shows roughly 1,500,000 distinct CDR3 sequences, with about 32% occurring only once. Overall study results and limits: Researchers reported weaker excess twin sharing in beta out-of-frame sequences. In zero-insertion analyses, partial confounding could arise from invariant MAIT and iNKT cells.

The chain joins TRBV7-2 to TRBJ1-5; 8 bases line up with TRBD1. The sequencing input was cord blood. This sequence originates from a newborn girl in good health. Here the CDR3 reads CASSLEQGAVNQPQHF. CDR3 in DNA: TGTGCCAGCAGCTTAGAGCAGGGGGCGGTCAATCAGCCCCAGCATTTT.